This TCR beta chain was sequenced in a study of CD8+ T cells in alopecia areata. General observations from the study: While tofacitinib was given, many expanded lesional clones persisted in scalp and blood.

As for this clone: Its antigen remains unidentified.

This CDR3 has 14 amino acids. Per the germline V gene, CDR1 is LNHDA and CDR2 is SQIVND (reference sequence). With 4 bases clipped from V and 4 bases from J, the junction kept 5 bases outside the gene matches. Treatment specified: oral pan-JAK inhibitor, 5-10 mg twice daily. Lesional scalp tissue (obtained by punch biopsy) and peripheral blood were collected from alopecia areata patients. After isolation, RNA underwent reverse transcription to generate cDNA as the sequencing template. Method: immunoSEQ multiplex PCR; TCRdb's copy keeps in-frame clones and lacks some. The sample yields roughly 99,000 clones, about four fifths seen once.

The V and J genes are TRBV19 and TRBJ2-5; 8 bases match TRBD1. The source material was CD8+ T cells sorted from blood, sampled at week 24, from a patient treated with tofacitinib. This clonotype was obtained from a human donor with alopecia areata. The CDR3 nucleotides are TGTGCCAGTAGTACCCAAGACAGGGGAGAGACCCAGTACTTC. Residues: CASSTQDRGETQYF.